One sample yielded the 13 T cell receptor beta chains listed below, sequenced in a study of shared clonotypes between healthy human individuals. Here immunoSEQ multiplex PCR was the method, and the copy in TCRdb shows in-frame clones only, minus some. The data show around 1,000,000 clones, 60% to 80% seen once. The specimen sequenced was memory CD4+ T cells from PBMCs. Specified subset: CD45RA-negative fraction. These TCRs come from a man aged 18 to 30 in good health. Some clones in this sample may be carry-over from other donors' samples.

This clone was found a few times. The chain combines TRBV7-3 with TRBJ2-1, with 7 positions matching TRBD2. The CDR3 has 13 amino acids. V gave up 0 bases and J gave up 10 bases; unmatched junction bases: 3. Germline CDR1 and CDR2: SGHTA and FQGTGA. CDR3 amino acids: CASSLTQGLEQFF. The CDR3 nucleotides are TGTGCCAGCAGCTTAACCCAGGGACTAGAGCAGTTCTTC.

The chain recombines TRBV7-9 with TRBJ2-6, with D perhaps matching TRBD1 (6 bases). The CDR3 has 15 amino acids. Trimming removed 4 bases from V and 2 bases from J, with 9 bases in between. The germline CDR1 and CDR2 sequences are SEHNR and FQNEAQ (reference sequence). The CDR3 DNA reads as TGTGCCAGCAGCTCTCAGGGGACTGGGGCCAACGTCCTGACTTTC. This gives the protein CASSSQGTGANVLTF.

Comment on this clone: A much larger clone differs by one base, so this may be a read error. V and J are TRBV29-1 and TRBJ2-4; TRBD1 matches at 7 bases. This CDR3 is built from 12 residues. CDR1 is SQVTM and CDR2 is ANQGSEA in the germline V gene. With 2 bases clipped from V and 6 bases from J, the junction kept 1 base outside the gene matches. The CDR3 sequence is CSVERDRNIQYF. Written as DNA, the CDR3 is TGCAGCGTTGAAAGGGACAGAAACATTCAGTACTTC.

The rearrangement uses TRBV4-1 and TRBJ2-5, with TRBD2 matching over 7 bases. CDR1 is MGHRA and CDR2 is YSYEKL in the germline V gene. Trimming removed 1 base from V and 1 base from J; junction bases left unmatched: 9. This CDR3 contains 17 residues. The CDR3 is CASSQGVAGGFQETQYF. The CDR3 DNA sequence: TGCGCCAGCAGCCAAGGGGTAGCGGGCGGTTTCCAAGAGACCCAGTACTTC.

This clone has only a few counts. The rearrangement uses TRBV5-6 and TRBJ1-2, with 9 bases lining up with TRBD1. V shed 0 bases and J 5 bases; nucleotides not matched to a gene: 2. The CDR3 sequence is 14 residues long. In germline, CDR1 is SGHDT, CDR2 YYEEEE. CDR3 coding DNA: TGTGCCAGCAGCTTGGGACAGGGGGAATATGGCTACACCTTC. Amino acid sequence: CASSLGQGEYGYTF.

This chain links TRBV25-1 with TRBJ2-7; D might be TRBD2 (5 bases). This CDR3 has 14 amino acids. V lost 4 bases, J lost 2 bases, and 12 bases lay in between. CDR1 is MGHDK and CDR2 is SYGVNS in the germline V gene. CDR3 sequence reads: CASSVGDGPYEQYF. The CDR3 nucleotides are TGTGCCAGCAGTGTGGGAGATGGGCCCTACGAGCAGTACTTC.

V is TRBV15 and J is TRBJ2-1; 14 bases fit TRBD2. The CDR3 is 17 residues long. Germline lookup yields CDR1 LNHNV and CDR2 YYDKDF (reference sequence). V was pared by 1 base and J by 5 bases, with 4 bases of the junction left unmatched. The CDR3 region has the DNA TGTGCCACCAGCAGAGGACTAGCGGGAGGGCCGGACAATGAGCAGTTCTTC. It translates to CATSRGLAGGPDNEQFF.

In its sample, this clone was seen once. The chain uses TRBV25-1 and TRBJ2-3; tentative D call: TRBD1 (6 bases). The CDR3 runs 14 residues. V lost 3 bases and J lost 8, with 15 bases in between. The germline V gene encodes CDR1 MGHDK and CDR2 SYGVNS. The CDR3 coding sequence is TGTGCCAGCAGTGACCGTCAACCGGACAGTACGCAGTATTTT. Translated: CASSDRQPDSTQYF.

V gene TRBV28 combines with J gene TRBJ1-4, with D possibly TRBD1 on 5 matching bases. The CDR3 is 16 residues long. Trimming cost V 10 bases and J 4 bases, with 22 bases left between them. Germline CDR1 reads MDHEN; CDR2 reads SYDVKM. CDR3 loop: CANFSVGHRSNEKLFF. CDR3 in DNA: TGTGCCAACTTCTCCGTGGGCCACAGGAGTAATGAAAAACTGTTTTTT.

A remark on this clone: A much larger clone differs by one base, so this may be a read error. This CDR3 is also generated by other DNA sequences in the sample. The DNA of the CDR3 is TGTGCCAGCAGCTTCGACAGGGCGACAGATACGCAGTATTTT. It encodes CASSFDRATDTQYF. This chain links TRBV7-9 with TRBJ2-3; TRBD1 aligns across 7 bases. Per the germline V gene, CDR1 is SEHNR and CDR2 is FQNEAQ (reference sequence). The length of the CDR3 is 14 residues. V shed 3 bases, J shed 3 bases, and the junction held 3 bases outside the gene matches. The full variable domain, completed using reference TRBV7-9 and TRBJ2-3, is DTGVSQNPRHKITKRGQNVTFRCDPISEHNRLYWYRQTLGQGPEFLTYFQNEAQLEKSRLLSDRFSAERPKGSFSTLEIQRTEQGDSAMYLCASSFDRATDTQYFGPGTRLTVL.

V usage is TRBV11-2 and J usage is TRBJ2-1, with TRBD2 as a possible D gene (5 bases). CDR3 size: 12 residues. V was pared by 4 bases and J by 9 bases, with 10 bases between. Germline V gene lookup returns CDR1 SGHAT and CDR2 FQNNGV. The CDR3 DNA follows: TGTGCCAGCAGCTCCAGCGGAGCTGAGCAGTTCTTC. Protein: CASSSSGAEQFF.

The rearrangement joins TRBV6-1 to TRBJ2-5; 8 bases fit TRBD1. Germline V gene lookup returns CDR1 MNHNS and CDR2 SASEGT. The ends lost 8 bases at V and 4 bases at J; junction bases unmatched: 12. The CDR3 extends over 15 amino acids. CDR3 nucleotide sequence: TGTGCCAGCCTTGACCAGGGGGCTGGGTCAGAGACCCAGTACTTC. Translation gives CASLDQGAGSETQYF.

The V gene is TRBV18, the J gene TRBJ1-1; D not certain. The CDR3 extends over 15 amino acids. Germline lookup yields CDR1 KGHSH and CDR2 LQKENI. V dropped 2 bases and J dropped 4 bases, with 14 bases sitting between them. CDR3 protein: CASSPSERAATEAFF. The CDR3 nucleotides read TGTGCCAGCTCACCAAGTGAGAGGGCGGCCACTGAAGCTTTCTTT. Drawing the rest from reference TRBV18 and TRBJ1-1, the complete variable domain is NAGVMQNPRHLVRRRGQEARLRCSPMKGHSHVYWYRQLPEEGLKFMVYLQKENIIDESGMPKERFSAEFPKEGPSILRIQQVVRGDSAAYFCASSPSERAATEAFFGQGTRLTVV.